The 29 T cell receptor beta chains below all came from one sample that was sequenced in a study of beta chain features in type 1 diabetes. These TCRs' antigens remain unknown. Study observations and caveats: Patients with Type 1 diabetes showed moderately but significantly shorter TCRB CDR3s in all four CD4+ subsets.

Of the isolated RNA, all was reverse transcribed, and so the sequenced material was expressed TCRB transcripts. Only in-frame clones appear in the TCRdb table, and some are missing; sequencing was by immunoSEQ multiplex PCR. This repertoire shows 600,000 to 700,000 clones, 13% found once; its top ten account for 0.02% to 0.025%. The sample comprised naive CD4+ T cells from blood. The source is a man aged 18 to 30 with type 1 diabetes.

The V and J genes are TRBV14 and TRBJ1-1; D is unclear. This CDR3 contains 13 residues. Germline values: CDR1 SGHDN, CDR2 FVKESK. V was clipped by 3 bases and J by 0 bases, with 5 bases between them. The CDR3 here is CASSQAMNTEAFF. The CDR3 DNA sequence: TGTGCCAGCAGCCAGGCTATGAACACTGAAGCTTTCTTT.

The genes are TRBV7-2 and TRBJ1-5; 8 bases line up with TRBD1. Germline V lookup: CDR1 SGHTA, CDR2 FQGNSA. J was trimmed by 2 bases and V by 4 bases; bases with no gene match: 4. CDR3 length: 15 residues. This chain's CDR3 is CASSSLDRGNQPQHF. CDR3 bases: TGTGCCAGCAGCTCCTTGGACAGGGGCAATCAGCCCCAGCATTTT.

This clone showed up just a few times. The V and J genes are TRBV15 and TRBJ1-2; tentative D call: TRBD1 (5 bases). Germline values: CDR1 LNHNV, CDR2 YYDKDF (reference sequence). This CDR3 has 13 amino acids. V lost 7 bases and J lost 6, with 15 bases in between. The CDR3 sequence is CATTKGRNHGYTF. CDR3 DNA sequence: TGTGCCACCACCAAGGGGCGAAATCATGGCTACACCTTC. Complete variable domain (other parts from reference TRBV15 and TRBJ1-2): DAMVIQNPRYQVTQFGKPVTLSCSQTLNHNVMYWYQQKSSQAPKLLFHYYDKDFNNEADTPDNFQSRRPNTSFCFLDIRSPGLGDTAMYLCATTKGRNHGYTFGSGTRLTVV.

This clone showed up just a few times. The chain carries TRBV10-3 and TRBJ1-2, with D hard to call. The germline CDR1 and CDR2 sequences are ENHRY and SYGVKD. V was trimmed by 6 bases and J by 6 bases, leaving 11 bases between them. CDR3 length equals 12 residues. Written as DNA, the CDR3 is TGTGCCATCAGGGGAGACCGGAATGGCTACACCTTC. Translation gives CAIRGDRNGYTF.

The genes are TRBV4-1 and TRBJ1-2; possibly TRBD1 for D (5 bases). CDR3 length equals 16 residues. The germline CDR1 and CDR2 sequences are MGHRA and YSYEKL. The germline V and J ends were trimmed by 4 bases and 4 bases, with 19 bases remaining between them. The CDR3 loop is CASSRKGGVEGYGYTF. CDR3 DNA: TGCGCCAGCAGCCGAAAAGGAGGGGTAGAGGGCTATGGCTACACCTTC.

This clone was counted between two and nine times. This chain joins TRBV7-9 and TRBJ2-1; D possibly uses TRBD1 or TRBD2 (5 bases each). In germline, CDR1 is SEHNR, CDR2 FQNEAQ (reference sequence). Trimming took 11 bases from V and 0 from J, leaving 14 bases between them. The length of the CDR3 is 14 residues. The CDR3 nucleotides are TGTGCCGTCCCTGAGGGGTCCTCCTACAATGAGCAGTTCTTC. Translation: CAVPEGSSYNEQFF.

The gene calls are TRBV27 and TRBJ2-3; tentatively, D is TRBD1 (6 bases). The CDR3 consists of 16 residues. V was trimmed by 2 bases and J by 0 bases, leaving 12 bases between them. The germline V gene encodes CDR1 MNHEY and CDR2 SMNVEV (reference sequence). The DNA for the CDR3 is TGTGCCAGCAGTTTAGCCGGGACACTGAGCACAGATACGCAGTATTTT. Translated: CASSLAGTLSTDTQYF.

This clone has just a few counts. The chain links TRBV6-5 to TRBJ2-3, with 9 bases identical to TRBD2. Germline lookup yields CDR1 MNHEY and CDR2 SVGAGI. The CDR3 contains 14 residues. The trim removed 5 bases at V and 7 bases at J, leaving 7 bases unmatched. CDR3 in DNA: TGTGCCAGCAGTCTCGGACTAGCGAGCAATACGCAGTATTTT. It encodes CASSLGLASNTQYF.

CDR3 nucleotide sequence: TGCGCCAGCAGCTTGTACAGCACAGATACGCAGTATTTT. The encoded protein is CASSLYSTDTQYF. This chain connects TRBV5-1 to TRBJ2-3, with unresolved D. Germline CDR1 reads SGHRS; CDR2 reads YFSETQ. The V and J ends lost 1 base and 0 bases respectively, with 3 bases between them. The CDR3 is made up of 13 amino acids.

This clone was observed a few times. The CDR3 reads CASSVEDTGELFF. The CDR3 DNA is TGTGCCAGCAGCGTAGAGGACACCGGGGAGCTGTTTTTT. V is TRBV9 and J is TRBJ2-2; D gene uncertain. V lost 0 bases, J lost 3 bases, and 3 bases lay in between. Germline V lookup: CDR1 SGDLS, CDR2 YYNGEE. The CDR3 loop spans 13 amino acids.

This clone turned up a few times. The rearrangement joins TRBV5-1 to TRBJ2-7, with no clear D. The V gene lost 2 bases and the J gene lost 0 bases, with 12 bases spanning the gap. Germline lookup yields CDR1 SGHRS and CDR2 YFSETQ. The CDR3 spans 15 residues. CDR3 sequence: CASSLATVSSYEQYF. The CDR3, as DNA: TGCGCCAGCAGCTTAGCGACGGTGAGCTCCTACGAGCAGTACTTC.

In the case of this clone: Other DNA sequences in this specimen translate into the identical CDR3. The V call is TRBV5-1, the J call TRBJ1-1, with a tentative D call TRBD1 (6 bases). The CDR3 has 14 amino acids. Trimming shortened V by 4 bases and J by 1 base, and 11 bases separated the two germline ends. CDR1 SGHRS and CDR2 YFSETQ come from the germline V gene. DNA for the CDR3: TGCGCCAGCAGCCCCGCGACAGGGAACACTGAAGCTTTCTTT. This codes for CASSPATGNTEAFF.

This clone appeared a few times. The rearrangement joins TRBV7-9 to TRBJ1-1; a weak D match, TRBD1 (5 bases). This CDR3 contains 14 residues. V lost 0 bases to trimming and J lost 4 bases, with 9 bases between them. Germline V gene lookup returns CDR1 SEHNR and CDR2 FQNEAQ (reference sequence). The chain's CDR3 is CASSLAGGVTEAFF. The CDR3 bases are TGTGCCAGCAGCTTAGCAGGAGGGGTCACTGAAGCTTTCTTT. Based on the CDR3 plus reference TRBV7-9 and TRBJ1-1, the full variable domain is DTGVSQNPRHKITKRGQNVTFRCDPISEHNRLYWYRQTLGQGPEFLTYFQNEAQLEKSRLLSDRFSAERPKGSFSTLEIQRTEQGDSAMYLCASSLAGGVTEAFFGQGTRLTVV.

This clone was found a few times. V is TRBV20-1 and J is TRBJ1-1; D unresolved. CDR3 length: 10 residues. Germline CDR1 reads DFQATT; CDR2 reads SNEGSKA (reference sequence). CDR3 sequence (DNA): TGCAGCGCGGCGGGCACTGAAGCTTTCTTT. Its translation: CSAAGTEAFF.

The sample holds a few counts of this clone. This chain joins TRBV6-1 and TRBJ1-1; TRBD1 might be the D (5 bases). The CDR3 is made up of 14 amino acids. Trimming left V 1 base short and J 4 bases short, with 10 bases between. Germline V CDR1 and CDR2: MNHNS, SASEGT. Here the CDR3 DNA reads TGTGCCAGCAGTGAAGGACCCGGGGGCACTGAAGCTTTCTTT. Protein: CASSEGPGGTEAFF.

This clone came up a few times. V gene TRBV6-1 combines with J gene TRBJ2-7, with D maybe TRBD1 (6 bases). CDR3 length equals 14 residues. Germline V gene sequence: CDR1 MNHNS, CDR2 SASEGT. V was trimmed by 3 bases and J by 5 bases, leaving 14 bases between them. CDR3 sequence (DNA): TGTGCCAGCAGTGACTTCAGGGGAACCCACGAGCAGTACTTC. This translates into CASSDFRGTHEQYF.

This clone was detected a few times. Other DNA sequences in the sample encode the same CDR3. The chain joins TRBV11-2 to TRBJ2-1, with a tentative D call TRBD2 (6 bases). Trimming removed 1 base at V and 4 bases at J, with 11 bases between. CDR1 SGHAT and CDR2 FQNNGV come from the germline V gene. There are 15 residues in the CDR3. In DNA, the CDR3 is TGTGCCAGCAGCTTAGGGGGTAGCGGTTACAATGAGCAGTTCTTC. Amino acid sequence: CASSLGGSGYNEQFF.

The chain is built from TRBV10-2 and TRBJ2-5; 11 positions match TRBD2. This CDR3 spans 20 amino acids. V shed 5 bases and J 5 bases; nucleotides not matched to a gene: 22. Germline V gene lookup returns CDR1 WSHSY and CDR2 SAAADI. In DNA, the CDR3 is TGCGCCAGCAGTTACGCCCAGTCTAGCGGGGGGAAACCAACAAAGGAGACCCAGTACTTC. It yields the protein CASSYAQSSGGKPTKETQYF.

The rearrangement uses TRBV7-6 and TRBJ2-7; TRBD1 matches 8 bases. The V gene end was trimmed by 2 bases and the J gene end by 5 bases; junction bases not matched to a gene: 11. Germline lookup yields CDR1 SGHVS and CDR2 FNYEAQ. The CDR3 is made up of 16 amino acids. The CDR3, as DNA: TGTGCCAGCAGCTTATCGGTCGAGACAGGGGTCCACGAGCAGTACTTC. This translates into CASSLSVETGVHEQYF.

This clone was detected a few times. This chain connects TRBV15 to TRBJ2-1; 7 bases are a match to TRBD1. CDR3 length: 15 residues. V gave up 1 base and J gave up 4 bases; unmatched junction bases: 4. CDR1 is LNHNV and CDR2 is YYDKDF in the germline V gene (reference sequence). This CDR3 reads CATSRGTGVYNEQFF. For the CDR3, the DNA is TGTGCCACCAGCAGAGGGACAGGAGTGTACAATGAGCAGTTCTTC.

This clone was seen a handful of times. Other DNA sequences from this sample encode an identical CDR3 as well. The CDR3 DNA follows: TGTGCCTGGAGTGTAGCCGGAGGAGAGACCCAGTACTTC. Protein: CAWSVAGGETQYF. The rearrangement links TRBV30 to TRBJ2-5, with a tentative D call TRBD2 (5 bases). Germline V gene sequence: CDR1 GTSNPN, CDR2 SVGIG (reference sequence). V lost 0 bases to trimming and J lost 4 bases, with 9 bases between them. This CDR3 region has 13 residues. Complete variable domain (other parts from reference TRBV30 and TRBJ2-5): SQTIHQWPATLVQPVGSPLSLECTVEGTSNPNLYWYRQAAGRGLQLLFYSVGIGQISSEVPQNLSASRPQDRQFILSSKKLLLSDSGFYLCAWSVAGGETQYFGPGTRLLVL.

This clone was seen a few times. The CDR3 loop is CASSDRGGTDTQYF. The CDR3 DNA reads TGTGCCAGCAGCGACCGGGGAGGGACAGATACGCAGTATTTT. This chain links TRBV11-1 with TRBJ2-3, with TRBD2 matching over 7 bases. Germline CDR1 is SGHAT and CDR2 is FQDESV (reference sequence). After removal of 5 bases from V and 3 bases from J, the junction contained 5 bases not matched to a gene. The CDR3 spans 14 residues.

In this sample, this clone turned up a few times. The rearrangement links TRBV27 to TRBJ1-3; 12 bases line up with TRBD1. Germline V gene sequence: CDR1 MNHEY, CDR2 SMNVEV (reference sequence). After removal of 2 bases from V and 2 bases from J, the junction contained 4 bases not matched to a gene. The CDR3 consists of 17 residues. The CDR3 loop reads CASSLLGQGATGNTIYF. CDR3 DNA: TGTGCCAGCAGTTTACTGGGACAGGGGGCAACTGGAAACACCATATATTTT.

This clone has more than one count but fewer than ten. In the same sample, other DNA sequences code for this CDR3. The CDR3 nucleotides read TGTGCCAGCAGACCCTCCTACGAGCAGTACTTC. It codes for CASRPSYEQYF. The chain joins TRBV2 to TRBJ2-7; D gene ambiguous. V was trimmed by 6 bases and J by 0 bases, leaving 3 bases between them. This CDR3 is 11 amino acids long. Germline V gene lookup returns CDR1 SNHLY and CDR2 FYNNEI.

In this sample, this clone turned up a few times. The chain carries TRBV27 and TRBJ1-2, with D unresolved. Germline-derived CDR1 and CDR2 are MNHEY and SMNVEV (reference sequence). The V end lost 5 bases, the J end lost 4 bases, and 23 bases lay between the germline ends. CDR3 size: 17 residues. The CDR3 nucleotides read TGTGCCAGCAGTCCCTATGACCTACGTGCGAATCGCTATGGCTACACCTTC. Residues: CASSPYDLRANRYGYTF.

As to this clone: Other DNA sequences in the sample encode the same CDR3. CDR3 loop: CASSLEGASNQPQHF. CDR3 DNA: TGCGCCAGCAGCTTGGAGGGGGCCAGCAATCAGCCCCAGCATTTT. V and J are TRBV5-1 and TRBJ1-5; 7 positions agree with TRBD1. V was clipped by 0 bases and J by 1 base; unmatched bases: 1. Germline CDR1 reads SGHRS; CDR2 reads YFSETQ. The length of the CDR3 is 15 residues. Drawing the rest from reference TRBV5-1 and TRBJ1-5, the complete variable domain is KAGVTQTPRYLIKTRGQQVTLSCSPISGHRSVSWYQQTPGQGLQFLFEYFSETQRNKGNFPGRFSGRQFSNSRSEMNVSTLELGDSALYLCASSLEGASNQPQHFGDGTRLSIL.

Concerning this clone: At one end the junction does not follow the germline gene, possibly because of a read error. The chain joins TRBV30 to TRBJ1-5; D gene uncertain. CDR3 length equals 14 residues. The germline V gene encodes CDR1 GTSNPN and CDR2 SVGIG (reference sequence). In DNA form, the CDR3 reads TGTGCCTGGAGTTTGGCGGAGCGCAATCACCCCCAGCATTTT. Encoded protein: CAWSLAERNHPQHF.

This clone has only a few counts. This chain connects TRBV5-1 to TRBJ1-1; no clear D. The V end lost 4 bases, the J end lost 1 base, and 11 bases lay between the germline ends. Germline CDR1 is SGHRS and CDR2 is YFSETQ. This CDR3 spans 14 amino acids. The CDR3 sequence is CASSTTDGNTEAFF. CDR3 in DNA: TGCGCCAGCAGCACAACGGACGGGAACACTGAAGCTTTCTTT.

This clone has only a few counts. In DNA, the CDR3 is TGTGCCAGCAGTCGCGCCGCGGGAGCCGGGGAGCTGTTTTTT. This translates into CASSRAAGAGELFF. The chain combines TRBV28 with TRBJ2-2; TRBD2 matches 7 bases. This CDR3 comprises 14 residues. Trimming took 5 bases from V and 6 from J; bases not matched to a gene: 6. The germline CDR1 and CDR2 sequences are MDHEN and SYDVKM.